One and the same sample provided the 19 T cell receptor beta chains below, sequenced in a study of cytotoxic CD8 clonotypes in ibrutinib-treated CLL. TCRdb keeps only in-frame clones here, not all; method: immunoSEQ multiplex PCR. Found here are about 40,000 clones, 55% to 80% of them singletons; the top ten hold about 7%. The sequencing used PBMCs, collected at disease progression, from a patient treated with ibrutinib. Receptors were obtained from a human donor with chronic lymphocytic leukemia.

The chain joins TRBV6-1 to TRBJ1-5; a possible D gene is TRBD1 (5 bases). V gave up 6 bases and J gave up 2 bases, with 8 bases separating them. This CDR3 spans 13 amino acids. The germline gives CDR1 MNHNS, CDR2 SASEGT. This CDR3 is CASRVTGNQPQHF. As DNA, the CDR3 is TGTGCCAGCAGGGTGACAGGCAATCAGCCCCAGCATTTT.

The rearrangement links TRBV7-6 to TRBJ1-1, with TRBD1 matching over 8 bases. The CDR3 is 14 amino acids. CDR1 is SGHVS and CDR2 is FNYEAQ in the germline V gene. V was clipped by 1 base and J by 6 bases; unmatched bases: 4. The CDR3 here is CASSLDRGSSEAFF. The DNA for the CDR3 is TGTGCCAGCAGCTTAGACAGGGGGAGTTCTGAAGCTTTCTTT.

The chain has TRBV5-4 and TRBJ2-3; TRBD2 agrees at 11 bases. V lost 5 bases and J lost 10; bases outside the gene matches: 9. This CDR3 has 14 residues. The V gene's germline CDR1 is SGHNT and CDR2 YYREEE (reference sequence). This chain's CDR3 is CASRTSGAWGAQYF. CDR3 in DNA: TGTGCCAGCAGGACTAGCGGGGCGTGGGGGGCGCAGTATTTT.

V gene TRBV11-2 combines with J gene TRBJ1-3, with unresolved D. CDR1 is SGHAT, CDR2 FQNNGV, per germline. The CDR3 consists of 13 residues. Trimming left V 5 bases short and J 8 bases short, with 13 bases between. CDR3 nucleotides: TGTGCCAGCAGCCTCTGGACCAGTGACACCATATATTTT. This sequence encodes CASSLWTSDTIYF.

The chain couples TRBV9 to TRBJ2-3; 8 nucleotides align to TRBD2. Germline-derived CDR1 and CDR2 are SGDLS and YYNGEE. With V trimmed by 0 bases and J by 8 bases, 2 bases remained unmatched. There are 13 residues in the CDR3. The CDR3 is CASSVARGGTQYF. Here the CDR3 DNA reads TGTGCCAGCAGCGTAGCCCGGGGGGGTACGCAGTATTTT.

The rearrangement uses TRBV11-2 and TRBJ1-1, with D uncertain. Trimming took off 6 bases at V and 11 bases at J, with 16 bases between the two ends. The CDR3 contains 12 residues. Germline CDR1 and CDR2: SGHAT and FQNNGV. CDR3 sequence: CASRDLQYVAFF. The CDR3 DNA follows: TGTGCCAGCAGGGATTTACAGTACGTGGCTTTCTTT.

CDR3 loop: CASSLISYEQYF. In DNA, the CDR3 is TGTGCCAGCAGTTTAATTTCCTACGAGCAGTACTTC. This chain connects TRBV28 to TRBJ2-7; D remains unclear. Germline V lookup: CDR1 MDHEN, CDR2 SYDVKM. The germline V and J ends were trimmed by 2 bases and 1 base, with 3 bases remaining between them. The CDR3 length is 12 residues.

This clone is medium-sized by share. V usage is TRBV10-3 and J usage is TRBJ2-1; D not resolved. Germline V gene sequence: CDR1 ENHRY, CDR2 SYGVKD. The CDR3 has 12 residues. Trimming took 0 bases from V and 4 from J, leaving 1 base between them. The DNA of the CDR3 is TGTGCCATCAGTGAGTCGTACAATGAGCAGTTCTTC. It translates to CAISESYNEQFF.

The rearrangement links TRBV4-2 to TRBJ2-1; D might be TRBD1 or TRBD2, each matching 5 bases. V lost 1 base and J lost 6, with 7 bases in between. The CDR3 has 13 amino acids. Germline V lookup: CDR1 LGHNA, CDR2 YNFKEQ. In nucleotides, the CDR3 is TGTGCCAGCAGCCAAGGGGGGACCAATGAGCAGTTCTTC. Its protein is CASSQGGTNEQFF.

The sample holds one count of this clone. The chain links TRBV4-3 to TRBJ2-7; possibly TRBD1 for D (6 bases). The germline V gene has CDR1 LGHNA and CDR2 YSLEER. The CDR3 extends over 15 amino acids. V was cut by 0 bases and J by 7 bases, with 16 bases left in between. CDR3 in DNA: TGCGCCAGCAGCCAAGATCCAAACAGGGTGGGTGAGCAGTACTTC. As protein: CASSQDPNRVGEQYF.

CDR3 sequence (DNA): TGTGCCAGCAGCCAAGATGGGCAGGGGGGGACAGATACGCAGTATTTT. It specifies CASSQDGQGGTDTQYF. The chain uses TRBV4-2 and TRBJ2-3; D tentatively reads TRBD1 or TRBD2 (7 bases each). Germline values: CDR1 LGHNA, CDR2 YNFKEQ. The CDR3 is 16 residues long. V lost 0 bases, J lost 3 bases, and 13 bases lay in between.

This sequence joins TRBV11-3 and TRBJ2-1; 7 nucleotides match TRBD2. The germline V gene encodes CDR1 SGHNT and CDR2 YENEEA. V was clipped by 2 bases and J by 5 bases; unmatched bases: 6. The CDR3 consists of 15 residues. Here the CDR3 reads CASSLRAGSDNEQFF. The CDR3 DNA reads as TGTGCCAGCAGCTTAAGAGCGGGGAGTGACAATGAGCAGTTCTTC.

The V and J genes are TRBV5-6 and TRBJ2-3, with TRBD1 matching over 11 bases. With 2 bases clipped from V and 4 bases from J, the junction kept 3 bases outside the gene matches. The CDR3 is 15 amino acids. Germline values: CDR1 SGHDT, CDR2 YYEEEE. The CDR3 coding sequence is TGTGCCAGCAGCTTCGGGACAGGGGGGGCAGATACGCAGTATTTT. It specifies CASSFGTGGADTQYF.

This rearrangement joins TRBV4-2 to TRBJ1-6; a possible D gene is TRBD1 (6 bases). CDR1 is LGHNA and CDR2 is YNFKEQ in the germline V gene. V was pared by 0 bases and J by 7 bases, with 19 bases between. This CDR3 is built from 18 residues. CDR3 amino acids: CASSQEVVGALGNSPLHF. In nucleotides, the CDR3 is TGTGCCAGCAGCCAAGAGGTGGTGGGGGCATTGGGGAATTCACCCCTCCACTTT.

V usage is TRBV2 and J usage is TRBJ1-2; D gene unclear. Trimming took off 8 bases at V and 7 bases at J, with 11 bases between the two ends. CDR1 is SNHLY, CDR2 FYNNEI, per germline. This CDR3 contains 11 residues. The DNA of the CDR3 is TGTGCCAGCTTGTCTTTAGGTGGCTACACCTTC. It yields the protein CASLSLGGYTF.

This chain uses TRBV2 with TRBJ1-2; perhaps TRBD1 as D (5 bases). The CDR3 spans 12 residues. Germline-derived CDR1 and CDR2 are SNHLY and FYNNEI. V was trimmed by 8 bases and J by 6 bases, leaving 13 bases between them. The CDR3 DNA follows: TGTGCCAGCCAGTATGGGGGTGATGGCTACACCTTC. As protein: CASQYGGDGYTF. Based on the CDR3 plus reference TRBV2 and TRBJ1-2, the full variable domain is EPEVTQTPSHQVTQMGQEVILRCVPISNHLYFYWYRQILGQKVEFLVSFYNNEISEKSEIFDDQFSVERPDGSNFTLKIRSTKLEDSAMYFCASQYGGDGYTFGSGTRLTVV.

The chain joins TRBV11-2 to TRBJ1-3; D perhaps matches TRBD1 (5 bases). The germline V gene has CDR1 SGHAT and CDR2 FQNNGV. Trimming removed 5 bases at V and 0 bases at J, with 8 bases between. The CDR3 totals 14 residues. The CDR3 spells CASSPQGSGNTIYF. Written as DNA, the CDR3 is TGTGCCAGCAGCCCTCAGGGCTCTGGAAACACCATATATTTT. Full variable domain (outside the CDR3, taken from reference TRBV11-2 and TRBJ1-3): EAGVAQSPRYKIIEKRQSVAFWCNPISGHATLYWYQQILGQGPKLLIQFQNNGVVDDSQLPKDRFSAERLKGVDSTLKIQPAKLEDSAVYLCASSPQGSGNTIYFGEGSWLTVV.

CDR3 bases: TGTGCCAGCAGCCCAGGGGGGGGCAGCTCCTACGAGCAGTACTTC. It translates to CASSPGGGSSYEQYF. This chain connects TRBV11-2 to TRBJ2-7; D is tentatively TRBD1 or TRBD2 (7 bases each). Trimming removed 5 bases from V and 0 bases from J, with 14 bases in between. In germline, CDR1 is SGHAT, CDR2 FQNNGV. CDR3 length equals 15 residues.

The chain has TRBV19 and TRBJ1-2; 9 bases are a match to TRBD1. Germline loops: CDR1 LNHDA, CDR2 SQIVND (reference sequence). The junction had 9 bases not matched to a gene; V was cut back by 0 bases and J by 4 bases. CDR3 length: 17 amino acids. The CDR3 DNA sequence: TGTGCCAGTAGTATAGACATCGGACAGGGGAGAGTCTATGGCTACACCTTC. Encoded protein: CASSIDIGQGRVYGYTF.